This T cell receptor beta chain was identified during a study of blood T cells in healthy people across ages. Overall study findings and caveats: The authors considered diversity estimates from one million T cells to be underestimates.

This clonotype was detected a few times. Its target is not known. Through a sample-barcoded 5' primer and a J-beta primer mix, a second PCR was run for roughly 7 to 12 cycles. TCRdb independently ran MiXCR on the 5' RACE reads; one entry per CDR3 protein. The table lists around 800,000 distinct CDR3 sequences, roughly 25% of them singletons. Germline values: CDR1 SGHAT, CDR2 FQNNGV. This CDR3 has 15 amino acids. Trimming pared 0 bases from V and 1 base from J, leaving 8 bases between. These records were also assigned to another study, of T cells of mothers and their children. As that study records: All extracted RNA went into cDNA synthesis, about 1.4 ug per 15 ul.

What was sequenced was blood. This clonotype was sampled from a boy younger than 18 in good health. The rearrangement joins TRBV11-2 to TRBJ2-3, with D maybe TRBD2 (6 bases). In DNA, the CDR3 is TGTGCCAGCAGCTTAGAACTAGCCCGCACAGATACGCAGTATTTT. It specifies CASSLELARTDTQYF.